A selection of T cell receptor beta chains follows, all from one sample in a study of beta chain features in type 1 diabetes. Produced via immunoSEQ multiplex PCR; TCRdb's table is partial and in-frame only. Of over 500,000 clones in the sample, 15% to 17% were seen once. Sequences were obtained from naive CD4+ T cells from blood. All receptors come from a man aged 18 to 35 in good health. Both conserved end residues are part of each CDR3. The order of the fields is J gene, V gene, clone size, D gene, CDR3 protein, CDR3 DNA. D genes are given only for firm matches. Size values are once, few and many counts, or a class for expanded clones, and some rows have none.

j_gene: TRBJ1-1
v_gene: TRBV25-1
abundance: few
d_gene: TRBD1
CDR3aa: CASRGRGRGDTEAFF
CDR3nt: TGTGCCAGCAGAGGCAGGGGGCGAGGTGACACTGAAGCTTTCTTT

j_gene: TRBJ1-5
v_gene: TRBV5-1
abundance: few
d_gene: TRBD1
CDR3aa: CASSLVTGLDQPQHF
CDR3nt: TGCGCCAGCAGCTTGGTGACAGGGCTAGATCAGCCCCAGCATTTT

j_gene: TRBJ2-7
v_gene: TRBV4-3
abundance: NA
d_gene: NA
CDR3aa: CASSKDTGAEQYF
CDR3nt: TGCGCCAGCAGCAAAGATACTGGGGCCGAGCAGTACTTC

j_gene: TRBJ1-1
v_gene: TRBV30
abundance: NA
d_gene: NA
CDR3aa: CAFLPDRLNTEAFF
CDR3nt: TGTGCCTTCCTTCCTGACAGACTGAACACTGAAGCTTTCTTT

j_gene: TRBJ2-1
v_gene: TRBV13
abundance: NA
d_gene: TRBD1
CDR3aa: CASSFDGTRGRSYNEQFF
CDR3nt: TGTGCCAGCAGCTTCGACGGGACCAGGGGGCGCAGTTACAATGAGCAGTTCTTC

j_gene: TRBJ1-1
v_gene: TRBV5-1
abundance: once
d_gene: NA
CDR3aa: CASSLGNGQPTEAFF
CDR3nt: TGCGCCAGCAGCTTGGGGAATGGACAACCCACTGAAGCTTTCTTT

j_gene: TRBJ2-3
v_gene: TRBV29-1
abundance: NA
d_gene: TRBD2
CDR3aa: CSVEDSASGKRRDTQYF
CDR3nt: TGCAGCGTTGAAGATTCGGCTAGCGGGAAAAGAAGAGATACGCAGTATTTT

j_gene: TRBJ2-7
v_gene: TRBV19
abundance: NA
d_gene: NA
CDR3aa: CASSIIPDGYEQYF
CDR3nt: TGTGCCAGTAGTATTATCCCCGATGGCTACGAGCAGTACTTC

j_gene: TRBJ1-2
v_gene: TRBV5-1
abundance: NA
d_gene: NA
CDR3aa: CASSGQGMSYGYTF
CDR3nt: TGCGCCAGCAGCGGGCAGGGGATGAGCTATGGCTACACCTTC

j_gene: TRBJ2-2
v_gene: TRBV9
abundance: few
d_gene: TRBD2
CDR3aa: CASSVWTSGIGELFF
CDR3nt: TGTGCCAGCAGCGTCTGGACTAGCGGGATCGGGGAGCTGTTTTTT

j_gene: TRBJ2-3
v_gene: TRBV4-3
abundance: NA
d_gene: NA
CDR3aa: CASSRGDSFTDTQYF
CDR3nt: TGCGCCAGCAGCCGGGGGGACAGTTTCACAGATACGCAGTATTTT

j_gene: TRBJ2-7
v_gene: TRBV6-1
abundance: few
d_gene: TRBD1
CDR3aa: CASSEAIGTGGYEQYF
CDR3nt: TGTGCCAGCAGTGAAGCGATCGGGACAGGAGGCTACGAGCAGTACTTC

j_gene: TRBJ1-6
v_gene: TRBV7-9
abundance: few
d_gene: TRBD1
CDR3aa: CASSVGAGQDSPLHF
CDR3nt: TGTGCCAGCAGCGTTGGTGCGGGACAGGACTCACCCCTCCACTTT

j_gene: TRBJ1-1
v_gene: TRBV7-2
abundance: NA
d_gene: NA
CDR3aa: CASSLAAVTVEAFF
CDR3nt: TGTGCCAGCAGCCTTGCCGCCGTTACCGTTGAAGCTTTCTTT

j_gene: TRBJ1-2
v_gene: TRBV5-1
abundance: NA
d_gene: TRBD1
CDR3aa: CASSPSRIDRVYGYTF
CDR3nt: TGCGCCAGCAGCCCGTCTCGGATTGACAGGGTCTATGGCTACACCTTC

j_gene: TRBJ1-2
v_gene: TRBV19
abundance: NA
d_gene: TRBD1
CDR3aa: CASRGQGARGYTF
CDR3nt: TGTGCCAGTAGAGGACAGGGGGCTCGGGGCTACACCTTC

j_gene: TRBJ2-1
v_gene: TRBV29-1
abundance: NA
d_gene: NA
CDR3aa: CSPVRADEQFF
CDR3nt: TGCAGCCCTGTACGGGCGGATGAGCAGTTCTTC

j_gene: TRBJ1-1
v_gene: TRBV15
abundance: NA
d_gene: NA
CDR3aa: CATSRPGAPGTEAFF
CDR3nt: TGTGCCACCAGCAGGCCTGGGGCCCCGGGGACTGAAGCTTTCTTT

j_gene: TRBJ2-5
v_gene: TRBV6-5
abundance: NA
d_gene: NA
CDR3aa: CASSAGTLTQYF
CDR3nt: TGTGCCAGCAGTGCCGGGACACTGACCCAGTACTTC

j_gene: TRBJ1-1
v_gene: TRBV7-2
abundance: NA
d_gene: NA
CDR3aa: CASSLMAMNTEAFF
CDR3nt: TGTGCCAGCAGCTTAATGGCGATGAACACTGAAGCTTTCTTT

j_gene: TRBJ2-3
v_gene: TRBV18
abundance: NA
d_gene: NA
CDR3aa: CASSPIEQKPTDTQYF
CDR3nt: TGTGCCAGCTCACCAATAGAACAGAAACCCACAGATACGCAGTATTTT

j_gene: TRBJ2-5
v_gene: TRBV25-1
abundance: NA
d_gene: NA
CDR3aa: CASSDQGLTQYF
CDR3nt: TGTGCCAGCAGTGATCAGGGTCTAACCCAGTACTTC

j_gene: TRBJ2-2
v_gene: TRBV14
abundance: NA
d_gene: NA
CDR3aa: CASSPIITGELFF
CDR3nt: TGTGCCAGCAGCCCAATCATCACCGGGGAGCTGTTTTTT

j_gene: TRBJ2-7
v_gene: TRBV7-3
abundance: NA
d_gene: NA
CDR3aa: CASSFSAGDEQYF
CDR3nt: TGTGCCAGCAGCTTTTCTGCGGGCGACGAGCAGTACTTC

j_gene: TRBJ2-3
v_gene: TRBV9
abundance: NA
d_gene: NA
CDR3aa: CASSVYGASTDTQYF
CDR3nt: TGTGCCAGCAGCGTATATGGGGCTAGCACAGATACGCAGTATTTT

j_gene: TRBJ2-7
v_gene: TRBV28
abundance: NA
d_gene: NA
CDR3aa: CAIQPGGVTGPLRVYEQYF
CDR3nt: TGTGCCATCCAGCCCGGAGGGGTAACAGGACCTTTGAGAGTCTACGAGCAGTACTTC

j_gene: TRBJ2-1
v_gene: TRBV9
abundance: NA
d_gene: NA
CDR3aa: CASSAVGGGYNEQFF
CDR3nt: TGTGCCAGCAGCGCCGTGGGGGGTGGATACAATGAGCAGTTCTTC

j_gene: TRBJ2-1
v_gene: TRBV9
abundance: few
d_gene: NA
CDR3aa: CASSVVPGLNNEQFF
CDR3nt: TGTGCCAGCAGCGTAGTCCCGGGGTTGAACAATGAGCAGTTCTTC

j_gene: TRBJ2-2
v_gene: TRBV5-1
abundance: few
d_gene: NA
CDR3aa: CASSLLSGSNTGELFF
CDR3nt: TGCGCCAGCAGCCTGCTTAGCGGTTCGAACACCGGGGAGCTGTTTTTT

j_gene: TRBJ2-7
v_gene: TRBV10-2
abundance: few
d_gene: NA
CDR3aa: CASSEFIKVYEQYF
CDR3nt: TGCGCCAGCAGTGAGTTTATCAAGGTCTACGAGCAGTACTTC

j_gene: TRBJ2-7
v_gene: TRBV28
abundance: NA
d_gene: NA
CDR3aa: CASSLLVWGVVHEQYF
CDR3nt: TGTGCCAGCAGTTTATTAGTTTGGGGAGTTGTCCACGAGCAGTACTTC

j_gene: TRBJ2-4
v_gene: TRBV25-1
abundance: NA
d_gene: NA
CDR3aa: CASSPKVSRRAKNIQYF
CDR3nt: TGTGCCAGCAGTCCCAAGGTCAGCAGGAGAGCCAAAAACATTCAGTACTTC

j_gene: TRBJ2-3
v_gene: TRBV9
abundance: NA
d_gene: NA
CDR3aa: CASSPGPYPSTDTQYF
CDR3nt: TGTGCCAGCTCACCGGGCCCTTACCCTAGCACAGATACGCAGTATTTT

j_gene: TRBJ2-3
v_gene: TRBV15
abundance: few
d_gene: NA
CDR3aa: CATSRVGEGPTDTQYF
CDR3nt: TGTGCCACCAGCAGAGTAGGAGAGGGCCCCACAGATACGCAGTATTTT

j_gene: TRBJ1-2
v_gene: TRBV4-1
abundance: NA
d_gene: TRBD1
CDR3aa: CASSQRRQGDYGYTF
CDR3nt: TGCGCCAGCAGCCAAAGGCGACAGGGTGACTATGGCTACACCTTC

j_gene: TRBJ2-5
v_gene: TRBV29-1
abundance: few
d_gene: NA
CDR3aa: CSVEPGGGSETQYF
CDR3nt: TGCAGCGTTGAACCAGGTGGGGGTTCAGAGACCCAGTACTTC

j_gene: TRBJ2-2
v_gene: TRBV7-3
abundance: NA
d_gene: TRBD2
CDR3aa: CASSLHSSGTNTGELFF
CDR3nt: TGTGCCAGCAGCTTGCACTCTAGCGGGACGAACACCGGGGAGCTGTTTTTT

j_gene: TRBJ2-7
v_gene: TRBV15
abundance: NA
d_gene: NA
CDR3aa: CATSRDPAGFHEQYF
CDR3nt: TGTGCCACCAGCAGAGACCCAGCAGGGTTCCACGAGCAGTACTTC

j_gene: TRBJ1-2
v_gene: TRBV27
abundance: NA
d_gene: TRBD1
CDR3aa: CASSLSNRDRVYGYTF
CDR3nt: TGTGCCAGCAGTTTATCGAATCGGGACAGGGTGTATGGCTACACCTTC

j_gene: TRBJ2-5
v_gene: TRBV4-1
abundance: NA
d_gene: TRBD1
CDR3aa: CASSLIGDSKGTQYF
CDR3nt: TGCGCCAGCAGTCTCATAGGGGACAGTAAGGGGACCCAGTACTTC

j_gene: TRBJ2-7
v_gene: TRBV7-7
abundance: once
d_gene: NA
CDR3aa: CASSLGQGSTYEQYF
CDR3nt: TGTGCTAGCAGCTTAGGGCAGGGGTCAACCTACGAGCAGTACTTC

j_gene: TRBJ1-5
v_gene: TRBV20-1
abundance: few
d_gene: NA
CDR3aa: CSATRDQPQHF
CDR3nt: TGCAGTGCCACCAGGGATCAGCCCCAGCATTTT

j_gene: TRBJ1-1
v_gene: TRBV19
abundance: few
d_gene: TRBD1
CDR3aa: CASSRLGQPNTEAFF
CDR3nt: TGTGCCAGTAGTAGACTGGGACAGCCGAACACTGAAGCTTTCTTT

j_gene: TRBJ2-5
v_gene: TRBV5-1
abundance: NA
d_gene: TRBD2
CDR3aa: CASSLVLAGETQYF
CDR3nt: TGCGCCAGCAGCTTGGTACTAGCGGGAGAGACCCAGTACTTC

j_gene: TRBJ1-4
v_gene: TRBV5-1
abundance: NA
d_gene: NA
CDR3aa: CASSYHDSPNEKLFF
CDR3nt: TGCGCCAGCAGCTACCACGACAGTCCTAATGAAAAACTGTTTTTT

j_gene: TRBJ2-4
v_gene: TRBV9
abundance: few
d_gene: NA
CDR3aa: CASSLRGAKNIQYF
CDR3nt: TGTGCCAGCAGCTTGAGGGGCGCCAAAAACATTCAGTACTTC

j_gene: TRBJ2-3
v_gene: TRBV10-3
abundance: many
d_gene: NA
CDR3aa: CAISDLTDTQYF
CDR3nt: TGTGCCATCAGTGACCTCACAGATACGCAGTATTTT

j_gene: TRBJ1-2
v_gene: TRBV4-1
abundance: few
d_gene: NA
CDR3aa: CASSQERLGMSEGYTF
CDR3nt: TGCGCCAGCAGCCAAGAACGACTCGGGATGTCAGAGGGCTACACCTTC

j_gene: TRBJ2-7
v_gene: TRBV28
abundance: few
d_gene: NA
CDR3aa: CASSLAGYEQYF
CDR3nt: TGTGCCAGCAGTTTAGCAGGGTACGAGCAGTACTTC